The TCR beta chain described here comes from a study of cytotoxic CD8 clonotypes in ibrutinib-treated CLL. Notes on this clone: The target antigen is unknown.

Overall study findings and caveats: While tracking circulating CD8+ T-cell counts, baseline clonality exceeded that of age-matched healthy donors.

Clones were sequenced by immunoSEQ multiplex PCR, and TCRdb holds only the in-frame ones, with some missing. This sample has 150,000 to 250,000 clones, with about two thirds found just once. Roughly 2 micrograms of genomic DNA from cryopreserved PBMCs went into TCR beta libraries. Germline V CDR1 and CDR2: SGDLS, YYNGEE. V trimming: 0 bases; J trimming: 5 bases; junction bases outside the gene matches: 7. The CDR3 covers 15 residues. This TCR came from a human donor with chronic lymphocytic leukemia. This sample comprised PBMCs, obtained after 24 months of ibrutinib treatment. The chain carries TRBV9 and TRBJ2-7; 8 bases agree with TRBD1. For the CDR3, the DNA is TGTGCCAGCAGCGTAGACAGGGGGATGGTGGACGAGCAGTACTTC. This sequence encodes CASSVDRGMVDEQYF.